The 18 T cell receptor beta chains given below trace back to one sample, sequenced in a study of blood T cell repertoires in COVID-19. Produced via immunoSEQ multiplex PCR; TCRdb's table is partial and in-frame only. Of some 320,000 clones listed, over 85% are singletons. The sequencing input was PBMCs or T cells enriched from blood (not recorded which). These receptors originate from a man in his sixties who had recovered from COVID-19.

The J gene is TRBJ2-7, the V gene TRBV6-6, with a tentative D call TRBD2 (6 bases). This CDR3 is built from 16 residues. The germline V and J ends were trimmed by 0 bases and 2 bases, with 14 bases remaining between them. The germline CDR1 and CDR2 sequences are MNHNY and SVGAGI (reference sequence). CDR3 residues: CASSYSFSGITYEQYF. CDR3 bases: TGTGCCAGCAGTTACTCGTTTAGCGGTATTACCTACGAGCAGTACTTC.

V usage is TRBV28 and J usage is TRBJ2-7, with D unclear. Per germline, CDR1 MDHEN and CDR2 SYDVKM. The V and J ends lost 2 bases and 9 bases respectively, with 11 bases between them. The CDR3 length is 12 residues. CDR3 in amino acids: CASSLLVSRQYF. CDR3 coding DNA: TGTGCCAGCAGTTTACTGGTCTCGCGGCAGTACTTC.

The chain uses TRBV28 and TRBJ2-1; D is uncertain. There are 14 residues in the CDR3. Trimming took 3 bases from V and 9 from J, leaving 15 bases between them. Germline V gene data show CDR1 as MDHEN and CDR2 as SYDVKM. The CDR3 reads CASSFPGPLGEQFF. CDR3 nucleotide sequence: TGTGCCAGCAGTTTCCCAGGCCCATTGGGTGAGCAGTTCTTC.

This chain joins TRBV2 and TRBJ2-3; D might be TRBD2 (5 bases). The CDR3 sequence is 15 residues long. Germline lookup yields CDR1 SNHLY and CDR2 FYNNEI. V gave up 8 bases and J gave up 2 bases, with 17 bases separating them. The DNA for the CDR3 is TGTGCCAGCCTATCTCGGGGTCCTAACACAGATACGCAGTATTTT. Translated: CASLSRGPNTDTQYF.

The DNA for the CDR3 is TGCAGCGTTGTACCACAGGGCTTCGGGGGCTACACCTTC. This sequence encodes CSVVPQGFGGYTF. The chain joins TRBV29-1 to TRBJ1-2; a weak D match, TRBD1 (6 bases). V gave up 4 bases and J gave up 8 bases, with 17 bases separating them. Per germline, CDR1 SQVTM and CDR2 ANQGSEA. CDR3 length: 13 amino acids.

This clone was seen more than once but under ten times. This rearrangement joins TRBV27 to TRBJ1-2; a weak D match, TRBD1 (5 bases). Per the germline V gene, CDR1 is MNHEY and CDR2 is SMNVEV (reference sequence). Trimming took 5 bases from V and 7 from J, leaving 17 bases between them. The CDR3 has 14 amino acids. For the CDR3, the DNA is TGTGCCAGCAGTCCCCGGCGGGGGGAAACTGGCTACACCTTC. It specifies CASSPRRGETGYTF.

The rearrangement joins TRBV3-1 (or the pseudogene TRBV3-2) to TRBJ2-2; 8 bases map to TRBD2. Looked up from germline, CDR1 is LGHDT and CDR2 is YNNKEL (reference sequence). The length of the CDR3 is 15 residues. The V segment lost 2 bases and the J segment 5 bases; nucleotides outside the gene matches: 4. This chain's CDR3 is CASSQSGRGTGELFF. The CDR3 DNA reads as TGTGCCAGCAGCCAAAGCGGGAGAGGTACCGGGGAGCTGTTTTTT.

V is TRBV6-2 or TRBV6-3 and J is TRBJ2-2; 7 bases map to TRBD2. The CDR3 has 13 amino acids. After removal of 4 bases from V and 6 bases from J, the junction contained 2 bases not matched to a gene. Germline V CDR1 and CDR2: MNHEY, SVGEGT. The CDR3 here is CASSWGRAGELFF. The DNA of the CDR3 is TGTGCCAGCAGTTGGGGGAGGGCCGGGGAGCTGTTTTTT.

The chain couples TRBV24-1 to TRBJ2-3, with D perhaps matching TRBD1 (6 bases). The CDR3 consists of 18 residues. The V gene's germline CDR1 is KGHDR and CDR2 SFDVKD. V was trimmed by 5 bases and J by 3 bases, leaving 23 bases between them. CDR3 DNA: TGTGCCACCAGTGTCTCTTCAGGGGCCTCCGAGGGTACAGATACGCAGTATTTT. Its protein is CATSVSSGASEGTDTQYF.

The chain is built from TRBV23-1 and TRBJ2-1; 10 bases agree with TRBD1. TRBV23-1 is designated an ORF whose function remains uncertain. The CDR3 consists of 15 residues. Trimming took 6 bases from V and 6 from J; bases not matched to a gene: 8. CDR3 in amino acids: CASRYRQGACNEQFF. The CDR3 region has the DNA TGCGCCAGCAGATATCGACAGGGGGCTTGCAATGAGCAGTTCTTC.

The gene calls are TRBV7-2 and TRBJ1-1; no clear D. The CDR3 contains 13 residues. The germline CDR1 and CDR2 sequences are SGHTA and FQGNSA. Trimming left V 5 bases short and J 3 bases short, with 10 bases between. The CDR3: CASSSVRHTEAFF. CDR3 nucleotides: TGTGCCAGCAGCAGCGTGCGGCACACTGAAGCTTTCTTT.

The chain links TRBV2 to TRBJ1-2, with a tentative D call TRBD1 (6 bases). V shed 9 bases and J shed 5 bases, with 16 bases lying between them. The CDR3 spans 13 residues. Germline CDR1 and CDR2: SNHLY and FYNNEI. Written as DNA, the CDR3 is TGTGCCAGAGATGGACAGCGCTCTTATGGCTACACCTTC. Amino acids: CARDGQRSYGYTF. Drawing the rest from reference TRBV2 and TRBJ1-2, the complete variable domain is EPEVTQTPSHQVTQMGQEVILRCVPISNHLYFYWYRQILGQKVEFLVSFYNNEISEKSEIFDDQFSVERPDGSNFTLKIRSTKLEDSAMYFCARDGQRSYGYTFGSGTRLTVV.

The chain combines TRBV5-1 with TRBJ1-6, with 8 bases matching TRBD1. The CDR3 is 15 amino acids. Germline V gene sequence: CDR1 SGHRS, CDR2 YFSETQ. V shed 3 bases, J shed 2 bases, and the junction held 1 base outside the gene matches. The CDR3 region is CASSWDRTYNSPLHF. The CDR3 DNA is TGCGCCAGCAGCTGGGACAGGACCTATAATTCACCCCTCCACTTT.

V gene TRBV4-3 combines with J gene TRBJ2-2, with 8 bases identical to TRBD2. The CDR3 spans 16 residues. Trimming cost V 5 bases and J 2 bases; bases outside gene matches: 7. The germline CDR1 and CDR2 sequences are LGHNA and YSLEER. Here the CDR3 DNA reads TGCGCCAGCAGCAACCAAGCGGGGGTTAACACCGGGGAGCTGTTTTTT. Protein: CASSNQAGVNTGELFF.

The rearrangement uses TRBV9 and TRBJ1-2; no firm D call. This CDR3 region has 13 residues. CDR1 and CDR2 (germline): SGDLS, YYNGEE. V lost 2 bases to trimming and J lost 4 bases, with 9 bases between them. DNA for the CDR3: TGTGCCAGCAGCGTCGGCGGAACCTATGGCTACACCTTC. Translation gives CASSVGGTYGYTF.

The V call is TRBV14, the J call TRBJ1-2; the D gene is possibly TRBD1 (5 bases). The CDR3 sequence is 15 residues long. Per germline, CDR1 SGHDN and CDR2 FVKESK. Trimming removed 0 bases at V and 4 bases at J, with 12 bases between. This CDR3 reads CASSQDLRQLYGYTF. In DNA, the CDR3 is TGTGCCAGCAGCCAAGATCTAAGACAGCTCTATGGCTACACCTTC. The full variable domain, its missing parts supplied by reference TRBV14 and TRBJ1-2, is EAGVTQFPSHSVIEKGQTVTLRCDPISGHDNLYWYRRVMGKEIKFLLHFVKESKQDESGMPNNRFLAERTGGTYSTLKVQPAELEDSGVYFCASSQDLRQLYGYTFGSGTRLTVV.

The V gene is TRBV29-1, the J gene TRBJ1-3; D remains ambiguous. In germline, CDR1 is SQVTM, CDR2 ANQGSEA. Trimming stripped 8 bases from V and 4 bases from J, with 9 bases between. The CDR3 consists of 11 residues. CDR3 region: CSSEEGNTIYF. The CDR3 DNA is TGCAGCTCCGAGGAGGGAAACACCATATATTTT. Complete variable domain (other parts from reference TRBV29-1 and TRBJ1-3): SAVISQKPSRDICQRGTSLTIQCQVDSQVTMMFWYRQQPGQSLTLIATANQGSEATYESGFVIDKFPISRPNLTFSTLTVSNMSPEDSSIYLCSSEEGNTIYFGEGSWLTVV.

The rearrangement uses TRBV5-1 and TRBJ1-3; D is undetermined. V lost 3 bases, J lost 0 bases, and 10 bases lay in between. Germline-derived CDR1 and CDR2 are SGHRS and YFSETQ. The CDR3 runs 15 residues. The CDR3 sequence: CASSSVPGSGNTIYF. The CDR3 coding sequence is TGCGCCAGCAGCTCCGTTCCAGGCTCTGGAAACACCATATATTTT.